These T cell receptor beta chains were read from a single sample in a study of blood T cell repertoires in COVID-19. Sequenced by immunoSEQ multiplex PCR; TCRdb stores in-frame clones only, minus some. This sample yields 330,000 or so clones, of which 88% are seen a single time; less than 5.5% belongs to the top ten. The sequenced sample was PBMCs or T cells enriched from blood (not recorded which). The origin of the receptors is a man aged 25-40 years who had recovered from COVID-19. Both conserved end residues are part of each CDR3. A D gene is named only where the DNA matches it firmly. Clone sizes are given selectively: once, few, many, or a class where the clone is expanded.

NA | TRBJ2-1 | TRBV2 | NA | TGTGCCAGCAGTGCTAGTCAGAGCTCCTACAATGAGCAGTTCTTC | CASSASQSSYNEQFF
NA | TRBJ1-5 | TRBV6-5 | NA | TGTGCCAGCAGTTTTGGCCATGGTGGTCAGCCCCAGCATTTT | CASSFGHGGQPQHF
TRBD2 | TRBJ2-6 | TRBV24-1 | NA | TGTGCCACCAGTGATGCTAGCGGGGTATCAAACTCTGGGGCCAACGTCCTGACTTTC | CATSDASGVSNSGANVLTF
TRBD2 | TRBJ2-5 | TRBV19 | NA | TGTGCCAGTAGTATTGGGACTAGCGAAGAGACCCAGTACTTC | CASSIGTSEETQYF
TRBD1 | TRBJ1-1 | TRBV25-1 | NA | TGTGCCAGCAGTGAATATGGGACAGGGGGGAGGACTGAAGCTTTCTTT | CASSEYGTGGRTEAFF
NA | TRBJ2-3 | TRBV28 | NA | TGTGCCAGCAGTTCCCAGGAATTCACAGATACGCAGTATTTT | CASSSQEFTDTQYF
TRBD2 | TRBJ2-5 | TRBV20-1 | once | TGCAGTGCTAGTACCGGGACTAGCGGTTCAGGAACCCAGTACTTC | CSASTGTSGSGTQYF
TRBD1 | TRBJ2-3 | TRBV5-1 | once | TGCGCCAGCAGCTTGTTGTGGGACCAGGGGGCAGATACGCAGTATTTT | CASSLLWDQGADTQYF
TRBD2 | TRBJ2-2 | TRBV11-3 | few | TGTGCCAGCAGCTCGCATCCCGGGGAGGGAACGAACACCGGGGAGCTGTTTTTT | CASSSHPGEGTNTGELFF
TRBD2 | TRBJ2-7 | TRBV7-9 | NA | TGTGCCAGCAGCTTAGGGGGGGGTTCCGAGCAGTACTTC | CASSLGGGSEQYF
NA | TRBJ1-6 | TRBV9 | NA | TGTGCCAGCAGCGTAGGCGGCAGGGCCGATTCACCCCTCCACTTT | CASSVGGRADSPLHF
TRBD1 | TRBJ1-5 | TRBV10-3 | NA | TGTGCCATCTCGTCCCGGGACAGGGGGCATAGCAATCAGCCCCAGCATTTT | CAISSRDRGHSNQPQHF
TRBD1 | TRBJ1-2 | TRBV7-9 | NA | TGTGCCAGCAGCGCGTGGGACAGGGATGGTTCTGGCTACACCTTC | CASSAWDRDGSGYTF
NA | TRBJ1-6 | TRBV2 | NA | TGTGCCAGCAGAAGACAGGTTACAGCCTCCTATAATTCACCCCTCCACTTT | CASRRQVTASYNSPLHF
TRBD2 | TRBJ2-3 | TRBV7-7 | NA | TGTGCCAGCAGCACCGGGACTAGCGGGGGTTCAGAAGATACGCAGTATTTT | CASSTGTSGGSEDTQYF